Below, 6 T cell receptor beta chains from the same sample are listed, as sequenced in a study of T-cell memory formation after mild COVID-19. TCRdb redid the calling of the 5' RACE reads with MiXCR, one entry per CDR3 protein. The sample has about 390,000 distinct CDR3 sequences, roughly 15% seen once. The material sequenced was PBMCs or a T cell subset sorted from them (not recorded which). The source of these receptors is a man aged 18 to 30 who had mild COVID-19 (a few samples of this study predate the infection). Cell type and time point are not known.

The J gene is TRBJ2-7, the V gene TRBV6-5; TRBD1 matches at 9 bases. The CDR3 is 16 residues long. Losses at the gene ends were 6 bases for V and 1 base for J; bases not matched to a gene: 10. Per germline, CDR1 MNHEY and CDR2 SVGAGI. In DNA, the CDR3 is TGTGCCAGCAGCCCAAACCTCGGGACAGGGTCCTACGAGCAGTACTTC. The encoded protein is CASSPNLGTGSYEQYF.

This clonotype was found many times. The genes are TRBV3-1 and TRBJ1-5; D not resolved. Per the germline V gene, CDR1 is LGHDT and CDR2 is YNNKEL (reference sequence). This CDR3 spans 13 amino acids. V lost 0 bases and J 7 bases, leaving 7 bases between the germline ends. CDR3 DNA: TGTGCCAGCAGCCAAGACATGATCCAGCCCCAGCATTTT. Its translation: CASSQDMIQPQHF.

The chain links TRBV7-9 to TRBJ1-1, with D perhaps TRBD1 (5 bases). The CDR3 is made up of 17 amino acids. V lost 5 bases and J lost 2, with 21 bases in between. The germline V gene encodes CDR1 SEHNR and CDR2 FQNEAQ (reference sequence). CDR3 in DNA: TGTGCCAGCAGCACTTCCGTAACGACAGAGGGCAACACTGAAGCTTTCTTT. Translated: CASSTSVTTEGNTEAFF.

V gene TRBV7-3 combines with J gene TRBJ1-1, with D tentatively TRBD1 (6 bases). The germline gives CDR1 SGHTA, CDR2 FQGTGA. The CDR3 sequence is 16 residues long. The V end lost 3 bases, the J end lost 1 base, and 15 bases lay between the germline ends. CDR3 bases: TGTGCCAGCAGCTTCTTGAGACAGGTCAGGAACACTGAAGCTTTCTTT. Translation: CASSFLRQVRNTEAFF.

This clonotype was picked up a small number of times. The gene calls are TRBV3-1 and TRBJ2-2, with D unresolved. This CDR3 contains 14 residues. Germline-derived CDR1 and CDR2 are LGHDT and YNNKEL (reference sequence). V was shortened by 0 bases and J by 5 bases, with 7 bases between the two germline ends. The CDR3 nucleotides read TGTGCCAGCAGCCAAGATTGGGCGACCGGGGAGCTGTTTTTT. This gives the protein CASSQDWATGELFF.

This clonotype was seen more than once but under ten times. This rearrangement joins TRBV6-5 to TRBJ2-7, with 7 positions matching TRBD2. Germline CDR1 MNHEY, CDR2 SVGAGI. The CDR3 extends over 16 amino acids. The J segment lost 0 bases and the V segment lost 6 bases, leaving 11 bases of the junction unmatched. The CDR3 sequence: CASRLFFGGSSYEQYF. The CDR3 DNA reads as TGTGCCAGCAGACTCTTTTTCGGGGGGAGCTCCTACGAGCAGTACTTC.